This is a list of T cell receptor beta chains from one sample in a study of CD8 T cells in ankylosing spondylitis. TCRdb passed the 5' RACE reads through MiXCR, listing each CDR3 protein once. The sample lists more than 650,000 distinct CDR3 sequences, about 12% occurring once. Sequencing was performed on blood, either unsorted or a sorted T cell fraction (not recorded which). These receptors were obtained from a male donor with ankylosing spondylitis. CDR3s include the opening cysteine and the closing phenylalanine or tryptophan. A D gene is named only where the DNA matches it firmly. Some rows have no size entry. The others give once, few or many, or a class for an expanded clone.

V gene: TRBV15; clone size: once; D gene: TRBD1; J gene: TRBJ2-3; CDR3 DNA: TGTGCCACCGGCGTCCAGGGGGCGGCCACAGATACGCAGTATTTT; CDR3 protein: CATGVQGAATDTQYF
V gene: TRBV4-3; clone size: few; D gene: .; J gene: TRBJ2-2; CDR3 DNA: TGCGCCAGCAGCCAAGACTTTAGGGCTACCGGGGAGCTGTTTTTT; CDR3 protein: CASSQDFRATGELFF
V gene: TRBV12-3/TRBV12-4; clone size: .; D gene: TRBD1; J gene: TRBJ2-6; CDR3 DNA: TGTGCCAGCAGCCCGGGACAGGCAAGCTCTGGGGCCAACGTCCTGACTTTC; CDR3 protein: CASSPGQASSGANVLTF
V gene: TRBV20-1; clone size: .; D gene: .; J gene: TRBJ2-7; CDR3 DNA: TGCAGTGGGGGACGGGACTCTAGCCCGGCCTACGAGCAGTACTTC; CDR3 protein: CSGGRDSSPAYEQYF
V gene: TRBV5-1; clone size: .; D gene: TRBD2; J gene: TRBJ2-1; CDR3 DNA: TGCGCCAGCAGCTTGAATAGGGCTAGCGGCGACTCCTACAATGAGCAGTTCTTC; CDR3 protein: CASSLNRASGDSYNEQFF
V gene: TRBV7-6; clone size: few; D gene: TRBD2; J gene: TRBJ2-5; CDR3 DNA: TGTGCCAGCAGCTTAGATCTAGCGGGGACGCTAGAGACCCAGTACTTC; CDR3 protein: CASSLDLAGTLETQYF
V gene: TRBV6-1; clone size: many; D gene: TRBD2; J gene: TRBJ2-1; CDR3 DNA: TGTGCCAGCAGGGGGACTAGCGGGAGGGGTTACAATGAGCAGTTCTTC; CDR3 protein: CASRGTSGRGYNEQFF
V gene: TRBV5-1; clone size: .; D gene: TRBD1; J gene: TRBJ2-6; CDR3 DNA: TGCGCCAGCAGCTCCGGGACAGGGGTGGGAACTGGGGCCAACGTCCTGACTTTC; CDR3 protein: CASSSGTGVGTGANVLTF
V gene: TRBV20-1; clone size: .; D gene: .; J gene: TRBJ2-5; CDR3 DNA: TGCAGTGCAAATGAGGCGGGAAGGGCCCAGTACTTC; CDR3 protein: CSANEAGRAQYF
V gene: TRBV27; clone size: once; D gene: .; J gene: TRBJ2-7; CDR3 DNA: TGTGCCAGCAGTTCCTATTTTAGGCAGTACTTC; CDR3 protein: CASSSYFRQYF
V gene: TRBV6-2/TRBV6-3; clone size: .; D gene: TRBD1; J gene: TRBJ2-7; CDR3 DNA: TGTGCCAGCAGTACCGCCGGGACAGGTTACGAGCAGTACTTC; CDR3 protein: CASSTAGTGYEQYF
V gene: TRBV7-6; clone size: few; D gene: .; J gene: TRBJ1-6; CDR3 DNA: TGTGCCAGCAGCCCGGATGGGGATAATTCACCCCTCCACTTT; CDR3 protein: CASSPDGDNSPLHF
V gene: TRBV6-2/TRBV6-3; clone size: .; D gene: TRBD1; J gene: TRBJ1-1; CDR3 DNA: TGTGCCAGCAGTTACTCGAGGTTGGGCAGGGGGCGGATAATGAGCACTGAAGCTTTCTTT; CDR3 protein: CASSYSRLGRGRIMSTEAFF
V gene: TRBV18; clone size: many; D gene: .; J gene: TRBJ2-2; CDR3 DNA: TGTGCCAGCTCACCACCGAACACCGGGGAGCTGTTTTTT; CDR3 protein: CASSPPNTGELFF